This is a list of T cell receptor beta chains from one sample in a study of blood T cells in healthy people across ages. TCRdb reprocessed the 5' RACE reads via MiXCR and lists one record per CDR3 protein. Of about 830,000 distinct CDR3 sequences detected, around 62% appear once; the ten largest clones hold about 27%. Sequencing input: blood. The receptors originated from a man younger than 40 in good health. Both conserved end residues are part of each CDR3. Each record gives: CDR3 length, D gene, V gene, J gene, clone size, CDR3 DNA, CDR3 protein. The D gene is left open where the match is weak. Where a row states a size, it is once, few, many or the class of an expanded clone; other rows omit it.

14	NA	TRBV7-6	TRBJ2-7	NA	TGTGCCAGCAGCTCAACGTCAAAAGGGCACGAGCAGTACTTC	CASSSTSKGHEQYF
15	NA	TRBV4-3	TRBJ2-1	NA	TGCGCCAGCAGCCAAACAGGGGAGGCCTACAATGAGCAGTTCTTC	CASSQTGEAYNEQFF
13	NA	TRBV11-3	TRBJ2-7	NA	TGTGCCAGCAGCTCCTCAGATTCCTACGAGCAGTACTTC	CASSSSDSYEQYF
15	NA	TRBV7-2	TRBJ2-3	NA	TGTGCCAGCAGCTCCATCGGGCAGGGCAGGGATACGCAGTATTTT	CASSSIGQGRDTQYF
12	TRBD2	TRBV20-1	TRBJ2-1	NA	TGCAGGCTGACTAGCGGGGGAGATGAGCAGTTCTTC	CRLTSGGDEQFF
14	TRBD1	TRBV7-2	TRBJ2-4	NA	TGTGCCAGCAGCCCGACAGGGTTAGGAAACATTCAGTACTTC	CASSPTGLGNIQYF
12	NA	TRBV7-9	TRBJ2-7	NA	TGTGCCAGCAGTCAACAGGGTCGCGAGCAGTACTTC	CASSQQGREQYF
15	NA	TRBV20-1	TRBJ2-7	few	TGCAGTGTAAAGGGACGGGTCAGGAGCTCCTACGAGCAGTACTTC	CSVKGRVRSSYEQYF
16	TRBD1	TRBV6-5	TRBJ1-5	once	TGTGCCAGCAGTTACTCGGGACAGAATAGCAATCAGCCCCAGCATTTT	CASSYSGQNSNQPQHF
13	NA	TRBV29-1	TRBJ2-1	NA	TGCAGCGTTGAAAGGGGGGGGCTCACTGAGCAGTTCTTC	CSVERGGLTEQFF
15	NA	TRBV6-2/TRBV6-3	TRBJ2-3	many	TGTGCCAGCAGTCAAGGAAAGGCCCTCCGGAATACGCAGTATTTT	CASSQGKALRNTQYF
15	TRBD1	TRBV15	TRBJ2-7	NA	TGTGCCACTAGCAGAGGGGGACAGGGTCACCACGAGCAGTACTTC	CATSRGGQGHHEQYF
13	NA	TRBV25-1	TRBJ1-2	few	TGTGCCAGCAGTGGGGGCAGTCACTATGGCTACACCTTC	CASSGGSHYGYTF
15	NA	TRBV7-2	TRBJ2-1	NA	TGTGCCAGCAGCTTACCGGGGGCCGATGCAAATGAGCAGTTCTTC	CASSLPGADANEQFF
12	NA	TRBV7-2	TRBJ2-1	once	TGTGCCAGCAGCCCCCCGATCCATGAGCAGTTCTTC	CASSPPIHEQFF
15	NA	TRBV12-3/TRBV12-4	TRBJ2-1	NA	TGTGCCAGCAGTTTTGGGGGCGGCGGGGGCCAAGAGCAGTTCTTC	CASSFGGGGGQEQFF
14	NA	TRBV4-2	TRBJ2-7	NA	TGTGCCAGCAGCCAGGTTTCGGACGGCTACGAGCAGTACTTC	CASSQVSDGYEQYF
17	NA	TRBV10-3	TRBJ2-1	NA	TGTGCCATCAGTGCCCTTATGCGGGATACCTCCTACAATGAGCAGTTCTTC	CAISALMRDTSYNEQFF
16	TRBD2	TRBV5-5	TRBJ2-5	NA	TGTGCCAGTAGCCCCAGACTAGCGGGACCTCAAGAGACCCAGTACTTC	CASSPRLAGPQETQYF
16	TRBD2	TRBV12-3/TRBV12-4	TRBJ2-1	NA	TGTGCCAGCAGACCCCAAGGACTAGCGGGGGGTCATGAGCAGTTCTTC	CASRPQGLAGGHEQFF
15	NA	TRBV7-9	TRBJ2-1	NA	TGTGCCAGCAGCTCACCAGCGAGAACCTACAATGAGCAGTTCTTC	CASSSPARTYNEQFF
16	TRBD1	TRBV4-2	TRBJ1-6	NA	TGTGCCAGCAACCCCTGGAGGACAGGGGGCGATTCACCCCTCCACTTT	CASNPWRTGGDSPLHF
15	NA	TRBV4-1	TRBJ2-7	NA	TGCGCCAGCAGCCAAGAGGGGGCAGCCTCCTACGAGCAGTACTTC	CASSQEGAASYEQYF
14	NA	TRBV10-3	TRBJ2-7	NA	TGTGCCATCAGCCTGGACCAGCACTTGGGGGAGCAGTACTTC	CAISLDQHLGEQYF
15	TRBD2	TRBV7-9	TRBJ2-1	few	TGTGCCAGCAGCCCCGGGACTAGCGGGGCCAATGAGCAGTTCTTC	CASSPGTSGANEQFF
12	NA	TRBV9	TRBJ2-4	NA	TGTGCCAGCAGCGCCGGGGCCACCCCATTGTACTTC	CASSAGATPLYF
14	NA	TRBV12-3/TRBV12-4	TRBJ2-7	NA	TGTGCCAGCGGGGGCAGGGCCAGCTCCTACGAGCAGTACTTC	CASGGRASSYEQYF
14	NA	TRBV20-1	TRBJ2-6	NA	TGCAGTGCTAGAGATCCAAAGGGGTCAGACGTCCTGACTTTC	CSARDPKGSDVLTF
14	NA	TRBV7-2	TRBJ1-2	NA	TGTGCCAGCAGCCGAGCGTCGGGGGTCTGGGGCTACACCTTC	CASSRASGVWGYTF
15	NA	TRBV27	TRBJ2-1	once	TGTGCCAGCAGTTTAGGGAGGGAAAGGGACAGTGAGCAGTTCTTC	CASSLGRERDSEQFF
15	TRBD2	TRBV27	TRBJ2-1	NA	TGTGCCAGCAGTATAAGGACTAGCGGGGGGAATGAGCAGTTCTTC	CASSIRTSGGNEQFF
13	NA	TRBV11-1	TRBJ2-1	NA	TGTGCCAGCAGCTTAGAAGAACCCAATGAGCAGTTCTTC	CASSLEEPNEQFF
16	NA	TRBV30	TRBJ2-2	once	TGTGCCTGGAAACCCCGTTTCAATGGGGACACCGGGGAGCTGTTTTTT	CAWKPRFNGDTGELFF
15	NA	TRBV6-1	TRBJ2-7	once	TGTGCCAGCAGCCCAGGGGCAGGGAGAAAGTACGAGCAGTACTTC	CASSPGAGRKYEQYF
14	NA	TRBV2	TRBJ2-7	once	TGTGCCAGCATCGGTGCTGGACTGACCTACGAGCAGTACTTC	CASIGAGLTYEQYF
16	NA	TRBV7-2	TRBJ2-1	NA	TGTGCCAGCAGCTTAGGGGCGGGGATCTCCTACAATGAGCAGTTCTTC	CASSLGAGISYNEQFF
15	NA	TRBV6-1	TRBJ2-7	NA	TGTGCCAGCAGTGAGGGGTCAGGGCATATGGGCGAGCAGTACTTC	CASSEGSGHMGEQYF
13	NA	TRBV2	TRBJ2-3	few	TGTGCCAGCAGCATTAGCGGAACAGATACGCAGTATTTT	CASSISGTDTQYF
16	TRBD2	TRBV7-3	TRBJ2-1	NA	TGTGCCAGCAGCTTGTTTACCGGGACTACCCACAATGAGCAGTTCTTC	CASSLFTGTTHNEQFF
13	TRBD2	TRBV20-1	TRBJ2-4	once	TGCAGTGCTGCCGGGACTAGCGGGGTGACTTGGTACTTC	CSAAGTSGVTWYF
14	NA	TRBV29-1	TRBJ2-5	NA	TGCAGCGTTGAAGATAGAGGGTTTGGAGAGACCCAGTACTTC	CSVEDRGFGETQYF
15	NA	TRBV4-3	TRBJ2-1	NA	TGCGCCAGCAGCTGGGACACGAGCTCCTACAATGAGCAGTTCTTC	CASSWDTSSYNEQFF
15	NA	TRBV20-1	TRBJ1-5	NA	TGCAGTGCTCGACGCCCGACAGGAGGCGATCAGCCCCAGCATTTT	CSARRPTGGDQPQHF
15	NA	TRBV5-1	TRBJ2-3	NA	TGCGCCAGCAGCTATGGTGGCAGTTACACAGATACGCAGTATTTT	CASSYGGSYTDTQYF
14	NA	TRBV7-3	TRBJ2-3	few	TGTGCCAGCAGCTCTTTGGACTACACAGATACGCAGTATTTT	CASSSLDYTDTQYF
13	TRBD1	TRBV20-1	TRBJ2-5	NA	TGCAGTGTCCCCACGACAGGGACGGAGACCCAGTACTTC	CSVPTTGTETQYF
16	NA	TRBV4-2	TRBJ1-1	NA	TGTGCCAGCAGCCAAGTCTCGGGCGTTGGGGGTGGATCCGCTTTCTTT	CASSQVSGVGGGSAFF